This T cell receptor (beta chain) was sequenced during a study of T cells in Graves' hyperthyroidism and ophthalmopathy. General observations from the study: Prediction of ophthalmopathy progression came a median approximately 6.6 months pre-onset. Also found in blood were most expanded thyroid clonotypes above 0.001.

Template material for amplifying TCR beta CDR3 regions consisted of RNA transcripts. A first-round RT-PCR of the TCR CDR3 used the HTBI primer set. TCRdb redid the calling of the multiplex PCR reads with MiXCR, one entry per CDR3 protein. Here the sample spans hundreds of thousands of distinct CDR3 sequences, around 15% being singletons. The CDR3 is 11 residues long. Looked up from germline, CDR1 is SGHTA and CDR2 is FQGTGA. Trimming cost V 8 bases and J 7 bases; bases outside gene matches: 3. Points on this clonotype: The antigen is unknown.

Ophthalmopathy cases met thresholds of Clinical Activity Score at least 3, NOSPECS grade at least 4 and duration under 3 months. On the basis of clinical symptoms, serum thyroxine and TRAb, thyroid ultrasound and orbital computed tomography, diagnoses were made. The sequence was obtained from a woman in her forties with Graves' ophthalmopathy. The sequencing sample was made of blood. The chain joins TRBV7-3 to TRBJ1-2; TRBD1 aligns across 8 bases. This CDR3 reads CASGTGSGYTF. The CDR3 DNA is TGTGCCAGCGGGACAGGCTCTGGCTACACCTTC.